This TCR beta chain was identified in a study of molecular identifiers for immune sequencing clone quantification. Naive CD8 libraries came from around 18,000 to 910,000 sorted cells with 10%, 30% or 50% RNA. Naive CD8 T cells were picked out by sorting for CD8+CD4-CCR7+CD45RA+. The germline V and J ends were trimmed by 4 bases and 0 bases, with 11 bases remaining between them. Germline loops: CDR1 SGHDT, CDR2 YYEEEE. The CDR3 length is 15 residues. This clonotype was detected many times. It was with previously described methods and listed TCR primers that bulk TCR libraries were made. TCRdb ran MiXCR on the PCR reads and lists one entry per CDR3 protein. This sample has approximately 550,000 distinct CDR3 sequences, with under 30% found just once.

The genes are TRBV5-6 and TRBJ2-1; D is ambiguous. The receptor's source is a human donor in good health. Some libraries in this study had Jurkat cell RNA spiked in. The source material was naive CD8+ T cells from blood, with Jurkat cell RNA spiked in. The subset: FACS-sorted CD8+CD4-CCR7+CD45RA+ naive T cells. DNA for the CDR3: TGTGCCAGCAGCCCAAACTCCGACTCCTACAATGAGCAGTTCTTC. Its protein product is CASSPNSDSYNEQFF. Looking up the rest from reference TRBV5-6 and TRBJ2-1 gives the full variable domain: DAGVTQSPTHLIKTRGQQVTLRCSPKSGHDTVSWYQQALGQGPQFIFQYYEEEERQRGNFPDRFSGHQFPNYSSELNVNALLLGDSALYLCASSPNSDSYNEQFFGPGTRLTVL.